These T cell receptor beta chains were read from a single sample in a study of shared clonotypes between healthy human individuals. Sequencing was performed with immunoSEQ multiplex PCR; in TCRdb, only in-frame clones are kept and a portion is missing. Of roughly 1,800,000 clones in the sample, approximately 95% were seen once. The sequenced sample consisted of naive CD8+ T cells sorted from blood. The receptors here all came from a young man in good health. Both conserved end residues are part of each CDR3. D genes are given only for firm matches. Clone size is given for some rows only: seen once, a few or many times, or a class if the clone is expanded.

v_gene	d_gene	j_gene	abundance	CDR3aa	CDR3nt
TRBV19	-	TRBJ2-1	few	CASTRTANYNEQFF	TGTGCCAGTACTAGGACAGCCAACTACAATGAGCAGTTCTTC
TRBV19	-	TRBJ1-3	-	CASSKDGFSGNTIYF	TGTGCCAGTAGTAAGGACGGATTCTCTGGAAACACCATATATTTT
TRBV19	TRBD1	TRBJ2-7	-	CASSMSAGGREQYF	TGTGCCAGTAGTATGTCGGCAGGGGGACGCGAGCAGTACTTC
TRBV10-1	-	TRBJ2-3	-	CASSESTVDTQYF	TGCGCCAGCAGTGAGTCGACGGTCGATACGCAGTATTTT
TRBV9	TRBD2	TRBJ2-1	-	CASSGPPGTRRDGSYNEQFF	TGTGCCAGCAGCGGCCCCCCCGGGACTAGGAGGGACGGATCCTACAATGAGCAGTTCTTC
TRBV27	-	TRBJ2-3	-	CASSLWGQRVPDTQYF	TGTGCCAGCAGTTTATGGGGCCAGCGGGTCCCAGATACGCAGTATTTT
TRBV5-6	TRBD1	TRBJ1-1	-	CASSLWGQRLMNTEAFF	TGTGCCAGCAGCTTGTGGGGACAGCGCCTTATGAACACTGAAGCTTTCTTT
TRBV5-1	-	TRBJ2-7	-	CASSLGYYEQYF	TGCGCCAGCAGCTTGGGCTACTACGAGCAGTACTTC
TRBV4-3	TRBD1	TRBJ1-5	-	CASSQFLGTEGIQPQHF	TGCGCCAGCAGCCAGTTTTTGGGGACAGAGGGGATCCAGCCCCAGCATTTT
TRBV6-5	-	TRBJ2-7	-	CASSYSETPYEQYF	TGTGCCAGCAGTTACTCGGAGACTCCCTACGAGCAGTACTTC
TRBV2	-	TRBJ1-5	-	CASSEPTLNQPQHF	TGTGCCAGCAGTGAACCGACACTGAATCAGCCCCAGCATTTT
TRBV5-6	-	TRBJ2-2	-	CASSSVDREGAGELFF	TGTGCCAGCAGCTCGGTGGACAGGGAGGGGGCCGGGGAGCTGTTTTTT
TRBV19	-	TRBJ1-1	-	CASSWGGPNTEAFF	TGTGCCAGTAGTTGGGGGGGACCAAACACTGAAGCTTTCTTT
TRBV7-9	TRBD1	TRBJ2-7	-	CASSLDRVEQYF	TGTGCCAGCAGCTTGGACAGGGTCGAGCAGTACTTC
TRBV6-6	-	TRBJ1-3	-	CAGGEPGNTIYF	TGTGCGGGCGGGGAGCCTGGAAACACCATATATTTT
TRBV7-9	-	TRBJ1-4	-	CASSLDRLDEKLFF	TGTGCCAGCAGCTTAGACAGGCTCGATGAAAAACTGTTTTTT
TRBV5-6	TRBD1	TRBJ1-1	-	CASSWGRDRAFF	TGTGCCAGCAGTTGGGGGCGGGACAGAGCTTTCTTT
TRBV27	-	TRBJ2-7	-	CASSIVGSSYEQYF	TGTGCCAGCAGTATTGTGGGGAGCTCCTACGAGCAGTACTTC
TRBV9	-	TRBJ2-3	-	CASSVGRQVTDTQYF	TGTGCCAGCAGCGTAGGGAGACAGGTCACAGATACGCAGTATTTT
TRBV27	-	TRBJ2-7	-	CASSSRPLYEQYF	TGTGCCAGCAGTTCGAGGCCCCTCTACGAGCAGTACTTC
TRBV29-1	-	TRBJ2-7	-	CSIRWSTYEQYF	TGCAGCATACGGTGGTCGACCTACGAGCAGTACTTC
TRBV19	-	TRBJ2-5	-	CASSRGDRPEETQYF	TGTGCCAGTAGTAGGGGGGACCGTCCGGAAGAGACCCAGTACTTC
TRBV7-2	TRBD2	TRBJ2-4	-	CASSLSGLADPQYF	TGTGCCAGCAGCTTATCTGGACTAGCGGACCCACAGTACTTC
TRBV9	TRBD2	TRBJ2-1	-	CASSDGTSATPFF	TGTGCCAGCAGCGACGGGACTAGCGCGACACCCTTCTTC
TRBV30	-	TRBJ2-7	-	CAWSGPTYEQYF	TGTGCCTGGAGCGGGCCTACCTACGAGCAGTACTTC
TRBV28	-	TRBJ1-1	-	CASSYDGQSVHEAFF	TGTGCCAGCAGTTACGATGGACAGTCGGTTCATGAAGCTTTCTTT
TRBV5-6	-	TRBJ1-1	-	CASSDTNTEAFF	TGTGCCAGCAGCGACACGAACACTGAAGCTTTCTTT
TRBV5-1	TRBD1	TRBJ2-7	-	CASSSPGQGFYEQYF	TGCGCCAGCAGCTCACCGGGACAGGGGTTCTACGAGCAGTACTTC
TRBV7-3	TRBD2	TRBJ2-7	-	CASSPGTSGSYEQYF	TGTGCCAGCAGCCCAGGGACTAGTGGGTCCTACGAGCAGTACTTC
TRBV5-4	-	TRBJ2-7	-	CASSVASNLYEQYF	TGTGCCAGCAGCGTGGCCTCGAACTTATACGAGCAGTACTTC
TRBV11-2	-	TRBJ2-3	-	CASSLVYAGGHTDTQYF	TGTGCCAGCAGCTTAGTCTATGCTGGGGGCCACACAGATACGCAGTATTTT
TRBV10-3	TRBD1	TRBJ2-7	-	CAISSTGSSYEQYF	TGTGCCATCAGTTCGACAGGGAGCTCCTACGAGCAGTACTTC
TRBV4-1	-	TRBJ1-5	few	CASSQEGGPTNQPQHF	TGCGCCAGCAGCCAAGAGGGGGGACCAACAAATCAGCCCCAGCATTTT
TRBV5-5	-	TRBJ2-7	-	CASSFGTSYEQYF	TGTGCCAGCTCTTTTGGGACCTCCTACGAGCAGTACTTC
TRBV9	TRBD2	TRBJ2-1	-	CASTSFSSGSHNEQFF	TGTGCCAGCACTTCCTTCAGTAGCGGGAGCCACAATGAGCAGTTCTTC
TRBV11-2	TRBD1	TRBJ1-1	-	CASELGPRTGDYTEAFF	TGTGCCAGCGAGCTTGGGCCCCGGACAGGGGATTACACTGAAGCTTTCTTT
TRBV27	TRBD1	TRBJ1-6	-	CATRGRVYNSPLHF	TGTGCCACCAGGGGGCGCGTGTATAATTCACCCCTCCACTTT
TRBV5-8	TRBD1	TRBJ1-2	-	CATFFGTGYNTF	TGTGCCACCTTCTTCGGGACAGGGTATAACACCTTC
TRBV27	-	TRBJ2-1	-	CASSKPLPDNEQFF	TGTGCCAGCTCCAAGCCCTTACCCGACAATGAGCAGTTCTTC
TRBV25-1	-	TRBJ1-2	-	CASSDTGPGYTF	TGTGCCAGCAGTGACACAGGTCCTGGCTACACCTTC
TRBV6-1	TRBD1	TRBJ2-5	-	CASIDRGQIGRETQETQYF	TGTGCCAGCATTGACAGGGGGCAGATCGGGAGAGAAACCCAAGAGACCCAGTACTTC
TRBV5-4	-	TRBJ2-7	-	CASSLGAGLAYEQYF	TGTGCCAGCAGCTTGGGGGCGGGCCTCGCCTACGAGCAGTACTTC
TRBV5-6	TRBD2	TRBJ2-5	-	CASSFLPGTAGGTQYF	TGTGCCAGCAGCTTCCTACCGGGGACGGCGGGAGGGACCCAGTACTTC
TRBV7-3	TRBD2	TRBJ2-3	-	CASSLIGGTDTQYF	TGTGCCAGCAGCTTAATCGGGGGGACAGATACGCAGTATTTT
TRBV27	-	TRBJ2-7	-	CASNFGEGEQYF	TGTGCCAGCAACTTCGGGGAAGGCGAGCAGTACTTC
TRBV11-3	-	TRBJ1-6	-	CASSLAQQGVSSPLHF	TGTGCCAGCAGCTTAGCTCAGCAGGGTGTTAGTTCACCCCTCCACTTT
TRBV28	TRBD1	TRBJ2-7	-	CASSHPTDRGGGEQYF	TGTGCCAGCAGTCACCCCACGGACAGGGGGGGAGGCGAGCAGTACTTC
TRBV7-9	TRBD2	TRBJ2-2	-	CASTGGDGGMYTGELFF	TGTGCCAGCACCGGAGGGGACGGGGGGATGTACACCGGGGAGCTGTTTTTT
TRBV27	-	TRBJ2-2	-	CASSSLDSGELFF	TGTGCCAGCAGTTCCCTCGATTCCGGGGAGCTGTTTTTT
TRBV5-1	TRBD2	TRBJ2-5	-	CASSLTLLSGGPGEAETQYF	TGCGCCAGCAGCTTGACCCTCCTAAGCGGGGGGCCGGGCGAGGCAGAGACCCAGTACTTC
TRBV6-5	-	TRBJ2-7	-	CASSYSMGVIPYEQYF	TGTGCCAGCAGTTACTCGATGGGGGTAATCCCCTACGAGCAGTACTTC